Listed here are 24 T cell receptor beta chains from one sample, sequenced in a study of post-analysis software for immune sequencing data. Whole-study results and caveats: Higher frequency in patients than in controls was seen for about 5 TRBV segments, with TRBV5-6, TRBV5-1 and TRBV20-1 among them.

Prepared TCR beta cDNA libraries contained unique molecular identifiers. MiXCR, run by TCRdb on the PCR reads, gives a single entry per CDR3 protein. The sample gives about 380,000 distinct CDR3 sequences, roughly 38% of which show up once; about an eighth is in the top ten. Their cognate antigens are unknown. The sequencing input was blood. The receptors stem from a girl under 18 with multiple sclerosis.

Notes on this clonotype: An end of the junction does not agree with germline; a read error may underlie this. The V gene is TRBV6-1, the J gene TRBJ1-2, with a possible D match to TRBD1 (5 bases). Per the germline V gene, CDR1 is MNHNS and CDR2 is SASEGT. This CDR3 region has 14 residues. CDR3 coding DNA: TGTACCAGCAGTGAATGGGACGGGGACTATGGCTACACCTTC. This sequence encodes CTSSEWDGDYGYTF.

The table lists this clonotype with a few counts. V usage is TRBV20-1 and J usage is TRBJ2-1; D may be TRBD1 (5 bases). The CDR3 runs to 15 residues. Trimming removed 4 bases at V and 0 bases at J, with 13 bases between. Germline V gives CDR1 DFQATT, CDR2 SNEGSKA (reference sequence). The CDR3 nucleotides read TGCAGTGCTACCCGTGTAGGGGACTCCTACAATGAGCAGTTCTTC. This encodes CSATRVGDSYNEQFF.

The genes are TRBV5-1 and TRBJ2-7; TRBD1 or TRBD2 may be the D gene (5 bases each). This CDR3 contains 14 residues. Trimming stripped 4 bases from V and 0 bases from J, with 11 bases between. CDR1 and CDR2 from the germline V gene are SGHRS and YFSETQ. Here the CDR3 DNA reads TGCGCCAGCAGCCGGGGCACTCCCTCCTACGAGCAGTACTTC. Translation gives CASSRGTPSYEQYF.

This clonotype was seen more than once but under ten times. J is TRBJ2-3 and V is TRBV6-6, with a tentative D call TRBD2 (6 bases). Germline V CDR1 and CDR2: MNHNY, SVGAGI (reference sequence). Trimming removed 2 bases from V and 0 bases from J, with 12 bases in between. This CDR3 has 16 amino acids. The CDR3 is CASSYRRGSSTDTQYF. As DNA, the CDR3 is TGTGCCAGCAGTTACCGCCGGGGGTCTAGCACAGATACGCAGTATTTT.

The sample holds a few counts of this clonotype. This chain connects TRBV13 to TRBJ2-5, with 15 nucleotides matching TRBD2. The germline gives CDR1 PRHDT, CDR2 FYEKMQ (reference sequence). V lost 4 bases and J lost 0; bases outside the gene matches: 6. The length of the CDR3 is 18 residues. The DNA of the CDR3 is TGTGCCAGCAGCTCAAAGGGACTAGCGGGGGGCGACCAAGAGACCCAGTACTTC. This encodes CASSSKGLAGGDQETQYF.

The chain joins TRBV20-1 to TRBJ2-7; 7 bases match TRBD1. Trimming took 6 bases from V and 3 from J; bases not matched to a gene: 8. CDR3 length: 13 amino acids. The germline gives CDR1 DFQATT, CDR2 SNEGSKA (reference sequence). The CDR3 bases are TGCAGTGCCGGGCCGGGGACAGACTACGAGCAGTACTTC. Amino acids: CSAGPGTDYEQYF.

The chain recombines TRBV6-5 with TRBJ1-2; D might be TRBD1 (6 bases). Deletions cut 8 bases from V and 0 bases from J, with 13 bases between. CDR3 size: 14 residues. The germline gives CDR1 MNHEY, CDR2 SVGAGI. The CDR3 DNA reads TGTGCCAGCTCCCAGGGGAGGACTAACTATGGCTACACCTTC. Its protein product is CASSQGRTNYGYTF.

This clonotype was seen more than once but under ten times. This rearrangement joins TRBV14 to TRBJ2-5; D remains ambiguous. CDR1 and CDR2 from the germline V gene are SGHDN and FVKESK. This CDR3 region has 13 residues. V was shortened by 1 base and J by 4 bases, with 7 bases between the two germline ends. The CDR3 DNA reads TGTGCCAGCAGCCAAGGGCTCCGAGAGACCCAGTACTTC. Translated, it gives CASSQGLRETQYF. The complete variable domain, with remaining parts taken from reference TRBV14 and TRBJ2-5, reads EAGVTQFPSHSVIEKGQTVTLRCDPISGHDNLYWYRRVMGKEIKFLLHFVKESKQDESGMPNNRFLAERTGGTYSTLKVQPAELEDSGVYFCASSQGLRETQYFGPGTRLLVL.

This clonotype was recorded a few times. J is TRBJ2-3 and V is TRBV10-3, with D uncertain. Germline V gene lookup returns CDR1 ENHRY and CDR2 SYGVKD. There are 13 residues in the CDR3. Trimming took 4 bases from V and 6 from J, leaving 11 bases between them. Here the CDR3 reads CAISGPRSDTQYF. The CDR3 DNA follows: TGTGCCATCAGTGGCCCCAGGTCCGATACGCAGTATTTT.

J is TRBJ1-2 and V is TRBV5-1; D perhaps matches TRBD1 (5 bases). Germline-derived CDR1 and CDR2 are SGHRS and YFSETQ. The V and J ends lost 6 bases and 11 bases respectively, with 23 bases between them. The CDR3 length is 14 residues. The CDR3: CASTTLPGLAGYTF. Here the CDR3 DNA reads TGCGCCAGCACCACACTCCCGGGACTAGCGGGATACACCTTC.

The V gene is TRBV6-5, the J gene TRBJ2-1; 13 bases map to TRBD2. Germline CDR1 and CDR2: MNHEY and SVGAGI. J lost 0 bases, V lost 2 bases, and 4 bases had no gene match. CDR3 length equals 18 residues. The CDR3 nucleotides read TGTGCCAGCAGTTACGGGACTAGCGGGGTAAGCTCCTACAATGAGCAGTTCTTC. This codes for CASSYGTSGVSSYNEQFF.

The chain has TRBV6-2 or TRBV6-3 and TRBJ1-6; TRBD1 aligns across 8 bases. Per germline, CDR1 MNHEY and CDR2 SVGEGT. This CDR3 is 13 amino acids long. With 2 bases clipped from V and 11 bases from J, the junction kept 2 bases outside the gene matches. The DNA for the CDR3 is TGTGCCAGCAGTTACGCAGGGGGCCCACCCCTCCACTTT. Translation: CASSYAGGPPLHF.

The chain uses TRBV4-1 and TRBJ1-5; the D is unclear. CDR3 size: 14 residues. V was shortened by 1 base and J by 3 bases, with 7 bases between the two germline ends. Looked up from germline, CDR1 is MGHRA and CDR2 is YSYEKL. The CDR3 loop reads CASSQGRINQPQHF. The CDR3 DNA sequence: TGCGCCAGCAGCCAAGGACGGATCAATCAGCCCCAGCATTTT.

CDR3 region: CASSEILTSPREQYF. The DNA of the CDR3 is TGTGCCAGCAGTGAAATCTTGACTAGCCCCAGGGAGCAGTACTTC. This chain joins TRBV6-1 and TRBJ2-7, with 7 positions matching TRBD2. The CDR3 sequence is 15 residues long. Trimming cost V 2 bases and J 7 bases; bases outside gene matches: 11. Germline V lookup: CDR1 MNHNS, CDR2 SASEGT.

This rearrangement joins TRBV7-6 to TRBJ1-1; maybe TRBD1 (6 bases). CDR1 and CDR2 (germline): SGHVS, FNYEAQ. V lost 2 bases, J lost 3 bases, and 10 bases lay in between. The CDR3 spans 14 residues. CDR3 protein: CASSLNGGDTEAFF. For the CDR3, the DNA is TGTGCCAGCAGCTTAAATGGGGGCGACACTGAAGCTTTCTTT.

The gene calls are TRBV6-5 and TRBJ2-2, with TRBD2 matching over 9 bases. The V segment lost 2 bases and the J segment 4 bases; nucleotides outside the gene matches: 5. The CDR3 has 16 residues. Germline values: CDR1 MNHEY, CDR2 SVGAGI. The CDR3 DNA reads as TGTGCCAGCAGTTACCCCGCGGGGGGGAGCACCGGGGAGCTGTTTTTT. It codes for CASSYPAGGSTGELFF.

On this clonotype itself: One end of the junction varies from germline; a read error may be responsible. V is TRBV12-3 or TRBV12-4 and J is TRBJ2-3; D perhaps matches TRBD1 (6 bases). This CDR3 region has 13 residues. DNA of the CDR3: TGTGCCAGCAGTCCCCGACAGGCAGATACGGAGTATTTT. Translating it yields CASSPRQADTEYF.

The chain employs TRBV19 and TRBJ2-1; 10 bases agree with TRBD1. The CDR3 runs to 16 residues. Trimming at V came to 10 bases and at J to 9 bases, leaving 18 bases not matched to a gene. Germline CDR1 LNHDA, CDR2 SQIVND (reference sequence). The CDR3 here is CATYRTGTGVKSEQFF. CDR3 nucleotide sequence: TGTGCCACCTACCGAACTGGGACAGGGGTAAAGAGTGAGCAGTTCTTC.

The rearrangement links TRBV5-1 to TRBJ1-1; maybe TRBD1 (5 bases). CDR1 and CDR2 from the germline V gene are SGHRS and YFSETQ. The length of the CDR3 is 15 residues. V dropped 3 bases and J dropped 1 base, with 13 bases sitting between them. This CDR3 reads CASSSARGRNTEAFF. CDR3 nucleotide sequence: TGCGCCAGCAGCTCCGCTAGGGGTAGGAACACTGAAGCTTTCTTT.

This clonotype was observed a handful of times. The J gene is TRBJ2-1, the V gene TRBV28; D is uncertain. CDR1 and CDR2 from the germline V gene are MDHEN and SYDVKM. This CDR3 has 11 residues. Deletions cut 5 bases from V and 9 bases from J, with 8 bases between. This CDR3 is CASSPHFEQFF. CDR3 DNA sequence: TGTGCCAGCAGTCCACACTTTGAGCAGTTCTTC.

The V and J genes are TRBV6-1 and TRBJ1-1, with D possibly TRBD1 on 5 matching bases. The CDR3 is 12 amino acids. Deletions cut 7 bases from V and 4 bases from J, with 10 bases between. Germline CDR1 MNHNS, CDR2 SASEGT. CDR3 amino acids: CASIWGSTEAFF. The DNA for the CDR3 is TGTGCCAGCATATGGGGGAGCACTGAAGCTTTCTTT.

The rearrangement uses TRBV14 and TRBJ1-6, with D hard to call. V was pared by 0 bases and J by 10 bases, with 4 bases between. The CDR3 covers 12 residues. Germline V gene data show CDR1 as SGHDN and CDR2 as FVKESK. CDR3 region: CASSQDASPLHF. The CDR3 bases are TGTGCCAGCAGCCAAGACGCATCACCCCTCCACTTT.

This rearrangement joins TRBV12-3 or TRBV12-4 to TRBJ2-1, with no clear D. The last part of the DNA fits TRBJ2-7 better; the J call may be wrong. This CDR3 contains 14 residues. The CDR3: CASSPESSYNEQYF. As DNA, the CDR3 is TGTGCCAGCAGCCCTGAGAGCTCCTACAATGAGCAGTACTTC.

This clonotype was observed a handful of times. V is TRBV6-6 and J is TRBJ2-7; TRBD1 might be the D (7 bases). The V and J ends lost 5 bases and 4 bases respectively, with 15 bases between them. Germline CDR1 MNHNY, CDR2 SVGAGI (reference sequence). The CDR3 covers 14 residues. Written as DNA, the CDR3 is TGTGCCAGCAGTAATCAGGGGGGAAGGTACGAGCAGTACTTC. Amino acids: CASSNQGGRYEQYF.